This T cell receptor beta chain was documented in a study of T-cell reconstitution after alpha-beta-depleted transplantation in children. Unique molecular identifiers were incorporated into the prepared TCRbeta library. TCRdb recomputed calls from the PCR reads with MiXCR, one row per CDR3 protein. The profile covers under 100,000 distinct CDR3 sequences, with 15% appearing a single time and about 18% taken by the ten largest. This clonotype was seen a handful of times. Its antigen is as yet unknown. CDR3 length equals 13 residues. CDR1 LNHNV and CDR2 YYDKDF come from the germline V gene (reference sequence). The germline V and J ends were trimmed by 0 bases and 7 bases, with 6 bases remaining between them. Study findings and constraints: Surviving thymic progenitors and recipient T cells were the source of high TCRbeta diversity at day 60 in some patients. Two months or so post-transplant, alpha-beta T cells reportedly derived from several hundred expanded graft clones. From newly produced T cells came most of the T-cell counts and diversity one year after transplant.

The chain uses TRBV15 and TRBJ2-2; D remains unclear. The sequence was obtained from a male patient aged 2-10 years who had a stem cell transplant for acute lymphoblastic leukemia, so the T cells may come from the graft donor. The starting material was PBMCs, mostly from graft donor cells, obtained 180 days after TCRalphabeta/CD19-depleted stem cell transplant. CDR3 coding DNA: TGTGCCACCAGCAGAGATGCCCTCGGGGAGCTGTTTTTT. This codes for CATSRDALGELFF.